A selection of T cell receptor beta chains follows, all from one sample in a study of beta chain features in type 1 diabetes. Data came from immunoSEQ multiplex PCR; TCRdb stores just in-frame clones and leaves some out. Counted here are 330,000 or so clones, around a fifth occurring once; the ten biggest clones make up under 0.05%. The sequenced sample consisted of naive CD4+ T cells from blood. The receptors derive from a woman under 30 in good health. Each CDR3 is given with its conserved first and last residue. Fields, in order: V gene, D gene, J gene, clone size, CDR3 DNA, CDR3 protein. A D gene is named only where the DNA matches it firmly. Clone size is given for some rows only: seen once, a few or many times, or a class if the clone is expanded.

V gene: TRBV30
D gene: NA
J gene: TRBJ1-4
clone size: NA
CDR3 DNA: TGTGCCTGGACTGGCGGGGGGGGTGAAAAACTGTTTTTT
CDR3 protein: CAWTGGGGEKLFF

V gene: TRBV7-2
D gene: TRBD2
J gene: TRBJ2-5
clone size: few
CDR3 DNA: TGTGCCAGCAGCCTAAATAGCGGGGGAGAGACCCAGTACTTC
CDR3 protein: CASSLNSGGETQYF

V gene: TRBV6-5
D gene: NA
J gene: TRBJ2-5
clone size: few
CDR3 DNA: TGTGCCAGCAGACTCCTCACAGGGAGACAAGAGACCCAGTACTTC
CDR3 protein: CASRLLTGRQETQYF

V gene: TRBV5-1
D gene: NA
J gene: TRBJ1-6
clone size: once
CDR3 DNA: TGCGCCAGCAGCTTGGCAGGGAAGGGTTCACCCCTCCACTTT
CDR3 protein: CASSLAGKGSPLHF

V gene: TRBV7-9
D gene: NA
J gene: TRBJ1-1
clone size: NA
CDR3 DNA: TGTGCCAGCAGCTCGTTAAAATATGAAGCTTTCTTT
CDR3 protein: CASSSLKYEAFF

V gene: TRBV9
D gene: NA
J gene: TRBJ1-1
clone size: NA
CDR3 DNA: TGTGCCAGCAGCGTAGGAGGGTTCTCGGGGGACACTGAAGCTTTCTTT
CDR3 protein: CASSVGGFSGDTEAFF

V gene: TRBV7-9
D gene: NA
J gene: TRBJ1-2
clone size: few
CDR3 DNA: TGTGCCAGCAGACCCCTAGGTACCCTAGGTGGCTACACCTTC
CDR3 protein: CASRPLGTLGGYTF

V gene: TRBV18
D gene: NA
J gene: TRBJ2-5
clone size: NA
CDR3 DNA: TGTGCCAGCTCACCAGGGGCCGAGGAGACCCAGTACTTC
CDR3 protein: CASSPGAEETQYF

V gene: TRBV5-4
D gene: NA
J gene: TRBJ2-7
clone size: NA
CDR3 DNA: TGTGCCAGCAGCCTCTCGGCGGCCCCCGGCGAGCAGTACTTC
CDR3 protein: CASSLSAAPGEQYF

V gene: TRBV11-2
D gene: NA
J gene: TRBJ1-2
clone size: NA
CDR3 DNA: TGTGCCAGCAGCCCCGACAGCAACTATGGCTACACCTTC
CDR3 protein: CASSPDSNYGYTF

V gene: TRBV5-1
D gene: NA
J gene: TRBJ1-2
clone size: few
CDR3 DNA: TGCGCCAGCAGCTTGGCCAGCGTCTATGGCTACACCTTC
CDR3 protein: CASSLASVYGYTF

V gene: TRBV18
D gene: NA
J gene: TRBJ1-1
clone size: NA
CDR3 DNA: TGTGCCAGCTCACCCCCAGACACTTTGAACACTGAAGCTTTCTTT
CDR3 protein: CASSPPDTLNTEAFF

V gene: TRBV27
D gene: NA
J gene: TRBJ2-5
clone size: few
CDR3 DNA: TGTGCCAGCAGTTTTTTAGCTCGGGGGACCCAGTACTTC
CDR3 protein: CASSFLARGTQYF

V gene: TRBV27
D gene: TRBD2
J gene: TRBJ2-7
clone size: NA
CDR3 DNA: TGTGCCAGCAGTTCCCGGACTAGCGGGGGCGCGCAGTACTTC
CDR3 protein: CASSSRTSGGAQYF

V gene: TRBV30
D gene: NA
J gene: TRBJ1-1
clone size: few
CDR3 DNA: TGTGCCTGGAGTTTAGAGGCCACTAACACTGAAGCTTTCTTT
CDR3 protein: CAWSLEATNTEAFF

V gene: TRBV6-6
D gene: NA
J gene: TRBJ2-7
clone size: NA
CDR3 DNA: TGTGCCAGCAGTTCCAAAGACGGCAGGCGTTCCTACGAGCAGTACTTC
CDR3 protein: CASSSKDGRRSYEQYF

V gene: TRBV15
D gene: TRBD2
J gene: TRBJ2-2
clone size: few
CDR3 DNA: TGTGCCACCAGCGGGGGGGCCGGGGAGCTGTTTTTT
CDR3 protein: CATSGGAGELFF

V gene: TRBV11-1
D gene: NA
J gene: TRBJ2-1
clone size: NA
CDR3 DNA: TGTGCCAGCACGAAGACGAGCGGGTCCTACAATGAGCAGTTCTTC
CDR3 protein: CASTKTSGSYNEQFF

V gene: TRBV5-1
D gene: TRBD1
J gene: TRBJ1-2
clone size: few
CDR3 DNA: TGCGCCAGCAGCTTCGACCTGGACAGGGGTTTTGGCTACACCTTC
CDR3 protein: CASSFDLDRGFGYTF

V gene: TRBV7-2
D gene: NA
J gene: TRBJ2-3
clone size: NA
CDR3 DNA: TGTGCCAGCAGGCCCCCGGGACTTTCAGGAGATACGCAGTATTTT
CDR3 protein: CASRPPGLSGDTQYF

V gene: TRBV9
D gene: TRBD2
J gene: TRBJ2-3
clone size: NA
CDR3 DNA: TGTGCCAGCAGCGATTCCTCCCGAGCGGGGGAAGATACGCAGTATTTT
CDR3 protein: CASSDSSRAGEDTQYF

V gene: TRBV2
D gene: NA
J gene: TRBJ2-2
clone size: NA
CDR3 DNA: TGTGCCAGCAGTGAAGACCCTACTTACGGGGAGCTGTTTTTT
CDR3 protein: CASSEDPTYGELFF

V gene: TRBV19
D gene: TRBD2
J gene: TRBJ2-1
clone size: NA
CDR3 DNA: TGTGCCAGTAGTGAAGGCCTAGCGGGTGGCAATGAGCAGTTCTTC
CDR3 protein: CASSEGLAGGNEQFF

V gene: TRBV11-1
D gene: NA
J gene: TRBJ2-1
clone size: NA
CDR3 DNA: TGTGCCAGCAGCTTAGCGCGGAGTGAGCAGTTCTTC
CDR3 protein: CASSLARSEQFF

V gene: TRBV5-1
D gene: TRBD1
J gene: TRBJ1-2
clone size: NA
CDR3 DNA: TGCGCCAGCAGCCGTACAGGGGGCCATGGCTACACCTTC
CDR3 protein: CASSRTGGHGYTF

V gene: TRBV5-1
D gene: TRBD1
J gene: TRBJ2-6
clone size: few
CDR3 DNA: TGCGCCTCCCGGACAGGCTTTGTCTCTGGGGCCAACGTCCTGACTTTC
CDR3 protein: CASRTGFVSGANVLTF

V gene: TRBV2
D gene: NA
J gene: TRBJ1-1
clone size: NA
CDR3 DNA: TGTGCCAGCAGTGTACAGGGAAACACTGAAGCTTTCTTT
CDR3 protein: CASSVQGNTEAFF

V gene: TRBV14
D gene: NA
J gene: TRBJ2-7
clone size: NA
CDR3 DNA: TGTGCCAGCAGCCAAGATATGTTAAGGGAGGAGATCCGCTACGAGCAGTACTTC
CDR3 protein: CASSQDMLREEIRYEQYF

V gene: TRBV2
D gene: TRBD1
J gene: TRBJ2-7
clone size: few
CDR3 DNA: TGTGCCAGCAGCCAGGGGGTCCTGATTTACGAGCAGTACTTC
CDR3 protein: CASSQGVLIYEQYF

V gene: TRBV29-1
D gene: NA
J gene: TRBJ2-4
clone size: NA
CDR3 DNA: TGCAGCGTTGCCGTGGCGGAGCAAGGCATTCAGTACTTC
CDR3 protein: CSVAVAEQGIQYF

V gene: TRBV6-1
D gene: NA
J gene: TRBJ1-2
clone size: few
CDR3 DNA: TGTGCCAGCAGTGAGCAACAAGGGGCTAACTATGGCTACACCTTC
CDR3 protein: CASSEQQGANYGYTF

V gene: TRBV12-5
D gene: TRBD2
J gene: TRBJ2-1
clone size: NA
CDR3 DNA: TGTGCTAGTGGTTTGATCCGGGGGGGCCCCAATGAGCAGTTCTTC
CDR3 protein: CASGLIRGGPNEQFF

V gene: TRBV9
D gene: TRBD2
J gene: TRBJ2-7
clone size: few
CDR3 DNA: TGTGCCAGCAGCGCCGGGGGGTCCTACGAGCAGTACTTC
CDR3 protein: CASSAGGSYEQYF

V gene: TRBV5-1
D gene: TRBD2
J gene: TRBJ2-5
clone size: NA
CDR3 DNA: TGCGCCAGCAGCTTGGCGGGAGGCAGGCAAGAGACCCAGTACTTC
CDR3 protein: CASSLAGGRQETQYF

V gene: TRBV7-2
D gene: TRBD2
J gene: TRBJ2-1
clone size: NA
CDR3 DNA: TGTGCCAGCAGCTTAAAGATTTCGGCGGGAGGGTTTTTCCATGAGCAGTTCTTC
CDR3 protein: CASSLKISAGGFFHEQFF

V gene: TRBV18
D gene: NA
J gene: TRBJ2-1
clone size: NA
CDR3 DNA: TGTGCCAGCTCACCCGGACAGTTGAATGAGCAGTTCTTC
CDR3 protein: CASSPGQLNEQFF

V gene: TRBV6-1
D gene: NA
J gene: TRBJ2-7
clone size: few
CDR3 DNA: TGTGCCAGCATCCTCCCTCAGGGGCATAGCGACGAGCAGTACTTC
CDR3 protein: CASILPQGHSDEQYF

V gene: TRBV9
D gene: NA
J gene: TRBJ2-3
clone size: NA
CDR3 DNA: TGTGCCAGCAGCGTAGGCCAGACTTCCACAGATACGCAGTATTTT
CDR3 protein: CASSVGQTSTDTQYF

V gene: TRBV9
D gene: NA
J gene: TRBJ2-3
clone size: few
CDR3 DNA: TGTGCCAGCAGTCAGGGGAGCACAGATACGCAGTATTTT
CDR3 protein: CASSQGSTDTQYF

V gene: TRBV9
D gene: NA
J gene: TRBJ1-4
clone size: NA
CDR3 DNA: TGTGCCAGCAGCGGGACCTTGGGAGGGGGTGAAAAACTGTTTTTT
CDR3 protein: CASSGTLGGGEKLFF

V gene: TRBV7-2
D gene: NA
J gene: TRBJ1-6
clone size: few
CDR3 DNA: TGTGCCAGCAGCGATCTACGGTCACCCCTCCACTTT
CDR3 protein: CASSDLRSPLHF

V gene: TRBV5-1
D gene: TRBD1
J gene: TRBJ2-5
clone size: NA
CDR3 DNA: TGCGCCAGCAGCTTGACGACAGGGGGACAAGAGACCCAGTACTTC
CDR3 protein: CASSLTTGGQETQYF

V gene: TRBV30
D gene: TRBD1
J gene: TRBJ1-1
clone size: NA
CDR3 DNA: TGTGCCTGGACTCCAGGGGGGACTGAAGCTTTCTTT
CDR3 protein: CAWTPGGTEAFF

V gene: TRBV6-5
D gene: NA
J gene: TRBJ2-7
clone size: NA
CDR3 DNA: TGTGCCAGCAGCCGCGCCGGGATGAGCTACGAGCAGTACTTC
CDR3 protein: CASSRAGMSYEQYF

V gene: TRBV5-1
D gene: NA
J gene: TRBJ2-2
clone size: few
CDR3 DNA: TGCGCCAGCAGCTTGGCCAGGGGGGACCCCACCGGGGAGCTGTTTTTT
CDR3 protein: CASSLARGDPTGELFF

V gene: TRBV9
D gene: NA
J gene: TRBJ2-1
clone size: few
CDR3 DNA: TGTGCCAGCAGCGCGTTATCATTAGCGGACCCACGGTTCTTC
CDR3 protein: CASSALSLADPRFF

V gene: TRBV18
D gene: TRBD1
J gene: TRBJ2-3
clone size: NA
CDR3 DNA: TGTGCCAGCTCCCCAGGACAGGTAGAATCTGATACGCAGTATTTT
CDR3 protein: CASSPGQVESDTQYF

V gene: TRBV7-9
D gene: NA
J gene: TRBJ1-2
clone size: NA
CDR3 DNA: TGTGCCAGCAGCCCCTGGGGGGGTGATGGCTACACCTTC
CDR3 protein: CASSPWGGDGYTF

V gene: TRBV4-1
D gene: NA
J gene: TRBJ2-1
clone size: NA
CDR3 DNA: TGCGCCAGCAGCTCTGCCCCCCGGGAGCGCTACAATGAGCAGTTCTTC
CDR3 protein: CASSSAPRERYNEQFF

V gene: TRBV19
D gene: NA
J gene: TRBJ1-5
clone size: NA
CDR3 DNA: TGTGCCAGTAGTTATGCAGATAGCAATCAGCCCCAGCATTTT
CDR3 protein: CASSYADSNQPQHF

V gene: TRBV29-1
D gene: TRBD2
J gene: TRBJ2-1
clone size: NA
CDR3 DNA: TGCAGCGTTGAAGATGGTGGGGGGGAGTCCTACAATGAGCAGTTCTTC
CDR3 protein: CSVEDGGGESYNEQFF